The present T cell receptor (beta chain) was sequenced within a study of beta chain features in type 1 diabetes. Study-level background: All samples together contributed some 100,000,000 sorted cells for examination. General observations from the study: Type 1 diabetes patients had moderately but significantly shorter TCRB CDR3s in all four CD4+ subsets. More deletions and fewer insertions at VDJ junctions were seen in type 1 diabetes patients. The cDNA sequencing approach could over-represent high-TCR-expressing cells.

By way of CD45RO/CCR7/CD25/CD127/CD95/CD27, the CD4+ regulatory, stem cell-like memory, central memory and naive cells were sorted. This clone has a handful of counts. Its antigen is unknown. What was sequenced were expressed TCRB transcripts, since all of the isolated RNA had been reverse transcribed. Assay: immunoSEQ multiplex PCR; the TCRdb copy retains only in-frame clones and omits some. The sample carries hundreds of thousands of clones, 10% to 15% recorded once. The sequence derives from a man in his late teens or twenties with type 1 diabetes. Sequencing used naive CD4+ T cells from blood.

The DNA of the CDR3 is TGTGCCAGCAGCCGGTCAGGTTCTCAAGAGACCCAGTACTTC. It yields the protein CASSRSGSQETQYF. The chain links TRBV5-8 to TRBJ2-5; D gene unclear. Looked up from germline, CDR1 is SGHTS and CDR2 is YDEGEE. Trimming pared 4 bases from V and 2 bases from J, leaving 12 bases between. The CDR3 totals 14 residues.